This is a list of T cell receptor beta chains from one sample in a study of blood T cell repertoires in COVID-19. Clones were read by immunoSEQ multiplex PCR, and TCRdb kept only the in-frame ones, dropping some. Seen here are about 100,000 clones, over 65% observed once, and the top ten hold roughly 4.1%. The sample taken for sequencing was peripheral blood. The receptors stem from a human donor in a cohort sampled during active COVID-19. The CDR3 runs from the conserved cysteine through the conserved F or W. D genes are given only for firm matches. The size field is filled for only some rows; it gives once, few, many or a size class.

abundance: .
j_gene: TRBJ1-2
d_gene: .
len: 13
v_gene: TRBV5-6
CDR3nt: TGTGCCAGCACCCTGGACAGAAACTATGGCTACACCTTC
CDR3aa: CASTLDRNYGYTF

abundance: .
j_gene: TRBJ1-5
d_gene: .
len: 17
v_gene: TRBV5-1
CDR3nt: TGCGCCAGCAGCTTCACATTATCAGCATCCCTGGGCCAGCCCCAGCATTTT
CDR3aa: CASSFTLSASLGQPQHF

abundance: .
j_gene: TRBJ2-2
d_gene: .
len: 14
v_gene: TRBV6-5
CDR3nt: TGTGCCAGCAGGGACTATTCGAACACCGGGGAGCTGTTTTTT
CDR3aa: CASRDYSNTGELFF

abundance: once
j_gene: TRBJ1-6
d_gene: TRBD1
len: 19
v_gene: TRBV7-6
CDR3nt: TGTGCCAGCAGCTTAGCGGGGTCACCGGGACAGGGCATAAATTCACCCCTCCACTTT
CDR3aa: CASSLAGSPGQGINSPLHF

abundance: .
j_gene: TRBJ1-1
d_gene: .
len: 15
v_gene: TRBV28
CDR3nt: TGTGCCAGCAGTCCGGGAGGGTCGGCGAACACTGAAGCTTTCTTT
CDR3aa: CASSPGGSANTEAFF

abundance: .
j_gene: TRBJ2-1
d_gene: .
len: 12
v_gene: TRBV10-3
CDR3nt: TGTGCCATCAGTCCTGGGGGCGATGAGCAGTTCTTC
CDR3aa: CAISPGGDEQFF

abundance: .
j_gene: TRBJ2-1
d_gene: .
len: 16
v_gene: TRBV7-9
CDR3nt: TGTGCCAGCAGCCGGGGCAGGGCTAGCGCAGGCAATGAGCAGTTCTTC
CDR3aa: CASSRGRASAGNEQFF

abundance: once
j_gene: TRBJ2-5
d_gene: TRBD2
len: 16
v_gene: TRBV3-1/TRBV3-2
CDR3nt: TGTGCCAGCAGCCCCCTGGGACTAGCGGGGCAAGAGACCCAGTACTTC
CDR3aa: CASSPLGLAGQETQYF

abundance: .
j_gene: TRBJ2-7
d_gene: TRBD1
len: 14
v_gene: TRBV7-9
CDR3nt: TGTGCCAGCAGCTTAGTCCAGGGGGCGAGTGAGCAGTACTTC
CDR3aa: CASSLVQGASEQYF

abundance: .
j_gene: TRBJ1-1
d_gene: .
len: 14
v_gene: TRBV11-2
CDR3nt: TGTGCCAGCAGCTTCCCCTCGGGGAACACTGAAGCTTTCTTT
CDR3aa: CASSFPSGNTEAFF

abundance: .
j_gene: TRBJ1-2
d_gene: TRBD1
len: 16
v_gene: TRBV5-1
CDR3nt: TGCGCCAGCAGCCCCCCTCTGGGACAGGGGTACTATGGCTACACCTTC
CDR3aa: CASSPPLGQGYYGYTF

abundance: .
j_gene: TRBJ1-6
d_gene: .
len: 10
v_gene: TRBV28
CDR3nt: TGTGCCAGCGGAGATTCACCCCTCCACTTT
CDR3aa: CASGDSPLHF

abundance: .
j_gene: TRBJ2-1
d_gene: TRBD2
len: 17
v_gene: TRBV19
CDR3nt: TGTGCCAGTAGTAGCAGGCTAGCGGGGGGTGCCTACAATGAGCAGTTCTTC
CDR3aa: CASSSRLAGGAYNEQFF

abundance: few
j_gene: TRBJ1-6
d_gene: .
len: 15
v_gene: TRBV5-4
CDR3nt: TGTGCCAGCAGCTTGTCGGGGTCGGGGAATTCACCCCTCCACTTT
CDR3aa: CASSLSGSGNSPLHF

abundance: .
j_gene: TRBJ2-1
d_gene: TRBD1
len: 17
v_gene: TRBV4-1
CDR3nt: TGCGCCAGCAGCCGTTACCCGACAGGGGTACCCTACAATGAGCAGTTCTTC
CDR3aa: CASSRYPTGVPYNEQFF

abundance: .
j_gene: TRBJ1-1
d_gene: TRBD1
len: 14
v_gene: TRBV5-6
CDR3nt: TGTGCCAGCAGCTGGGACAGGGGCAGGACTGAAGCTTTCTTT
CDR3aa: CASSWDRGRTEAFF

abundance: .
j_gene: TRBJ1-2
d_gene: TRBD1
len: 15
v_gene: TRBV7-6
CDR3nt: TGTGCCAGCACGGACAGGGCCGGTGAGGTCTATGGCTACACCTTC
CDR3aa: CASTDRAGEVYGYTF

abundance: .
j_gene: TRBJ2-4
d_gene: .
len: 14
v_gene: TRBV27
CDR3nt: TGTGCCAGTTCTCAGGACAGATCAAAAAACATTCAGTACTTC
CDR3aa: CASSQDRSKNIQYF

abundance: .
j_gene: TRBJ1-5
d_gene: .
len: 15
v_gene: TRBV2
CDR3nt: TGTGCCAGCAGTGACCAATCAGGGTCCAATCAGCCCCAGCATTTT
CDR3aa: CASSDQSGSNQPQHF

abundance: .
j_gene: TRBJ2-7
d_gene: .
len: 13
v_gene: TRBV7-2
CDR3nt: TGTGCCAGCAGCTTAGATGACAGTCACGAGCAGTACTTC
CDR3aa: CASSLDDSHEQYF

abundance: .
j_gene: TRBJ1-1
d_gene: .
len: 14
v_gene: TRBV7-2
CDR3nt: TGTGCCAGCAGCTTAGGGGCAATGAACACTGAAGCTTTCTTT
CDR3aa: CASSLGAMNTEAFF

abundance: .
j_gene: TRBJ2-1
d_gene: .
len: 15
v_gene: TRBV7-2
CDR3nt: TGTGCCAGCAGCTGGGGGGGGACAGGTCTCAATGAGCAGTTCTTC
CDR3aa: CASSWGGTGLNEQFF

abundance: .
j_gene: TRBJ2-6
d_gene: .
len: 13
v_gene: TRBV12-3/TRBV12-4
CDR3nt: TGTGCCAGCAGTTCTCGGGGAGCCAACGTCCTGACTTTC
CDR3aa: CASSSRGANVLTF

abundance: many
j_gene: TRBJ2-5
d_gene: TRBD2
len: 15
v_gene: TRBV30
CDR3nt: TGTGCCTGGAGTGGGGTAGCGGGGGCCTCGCAGACCCAGTACTTC
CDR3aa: CAWSGVAGASQTQYF

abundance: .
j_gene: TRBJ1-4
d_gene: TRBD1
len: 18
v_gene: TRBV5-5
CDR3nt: TGTGCCAGCAGCGCCGGGACAGGGGAAGGGGCAACTAATGAAAAACTGTTTTTT
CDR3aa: CASSAGTGEGATNEKLFF

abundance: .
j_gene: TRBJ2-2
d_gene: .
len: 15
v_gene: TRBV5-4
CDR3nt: TGTGCCAGCAGCTTGGACTCCCATAACACCGGGGAGCTGTTTTTT
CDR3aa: CASSLDSHNTGELFF

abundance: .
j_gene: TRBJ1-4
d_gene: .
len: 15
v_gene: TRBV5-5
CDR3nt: TGTGCCAGCAGCTTGGGTTTTGGGGGGGCTGAAAAACTGTTTTTT
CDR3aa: CASSLGFGGAEKLFF

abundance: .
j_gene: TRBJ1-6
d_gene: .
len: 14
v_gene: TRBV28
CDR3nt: TGTGCCAGCAGTTTGTGGCGGAGTAATTCACCCCTCCACTTT
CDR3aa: CASSLWRSNSPLHF

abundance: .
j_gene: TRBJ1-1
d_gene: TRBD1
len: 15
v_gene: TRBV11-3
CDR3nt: TGTGCCAGCAGCTTGAGCCAGGGGGCAGGATCTTCAGCTTTCTTT
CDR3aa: CASSLSQGAGSSAFF

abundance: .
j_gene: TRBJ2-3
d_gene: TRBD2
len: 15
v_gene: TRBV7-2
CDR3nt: TGTGCCAGCAATTCGGCGGGGGGGGGCACAGATACGCAGTATTTT
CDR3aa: CASNSAGGGTDTQYF

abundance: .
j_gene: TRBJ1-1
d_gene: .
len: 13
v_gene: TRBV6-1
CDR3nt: TGTGCCAGCAGTGAAGCCCGGGGGACTGAAGCTTTCTTT
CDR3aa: CASSEARGTEAFF

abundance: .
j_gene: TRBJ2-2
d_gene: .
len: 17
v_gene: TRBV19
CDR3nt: TGTGCCAGTACATGGGGCAGGGTGGTGTTGAACACCGGGGAGCTGTTTTTT
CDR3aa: CASTWGRVVLNTGELFF